The 5 T cell receptor beta chains listed next were all sequenced from one sample in a study of blood T cells in healthy people across ages. Primers used in a second PCR of roughly 7 to 11 cycles were a sample-barcoded 5' primer and a J-beta primer mix. In TCRdb, the 5' RACE reads were re-called with MiXCR into one record per CDR3 protein. The data hold hundreds of thousands of distinct CDR3 sequences, with roughly 41% observed a single time. The sample was blood. These receptors all come from an elderly man in good health.

This chain links TRBV20-1 with TRBJ2-5, with 7 bases fitting TRBD1. TRBJ2-7 explains the end of the DNA better; the J call may be wrong. Germline CDR1 reads DFQATT; CDR2 reads SNEGSKA (reference sequence). The CDR3 runs to 14 residues. DNA of the CDR3: TGCAGTGCTAGAGATTTGAAGGGGGCGGACGAGCAGTACTTC. Translated: CSARDLKGADEQYF.

V and J are TRBV9 and TRBJ2-5, with 8 bases fitting TRBD1. Germline V gene data show CDR1 as SGDLS and CDR2 as YYNGEE. The length of the CDR3 is 14 residues. The trim removed 2 bases at V and 4 bases at J, leaving 4 bases unmatched. The CDR3 coding sequence is TGTGCCAGCAGCGTCGGACAGGGAGGAGAGACCCAGTACTTC. This encodes CASSVGQGGETQYF.

V gene TRBV7-2 combines with J gene TRBJ2-1; D is uncertain. The CDR3 is 14 residues long. V was clipped by 1 base and J by 10 bases, with 14 bases between them. CDR1 is SGHTA and CDR2 is FQGNSA in the germline V gene. For the CDR3, the DNA is TGTGCCAGCAGCTTAGGCAGCTTTAGCAACGAGCAGTTCTTC. Translating it yields CASSLGSFSNEQFF.

V gene TRBV7-2 combines with J gene TRBJ2-2; a weak D match, TRBD1 (5 bases). V was trimmed by 4 bases and J by 4 bases, leaving 25 bases between them. Germline V CDR1 and CDR2: SGHTA, FQGNSA. The CDR3 totals 19 residues. CDR3 bases: TGTGCCAGCAGCTACCATCAGGGCCGGACGAGTATAGTCACCGGGGAGCTGTTTTTT. Protein: CASSYHQGRTSIVTGELFF.

The rearrangement links TRBV7-6 to TRBJ2-7, with D uncertain. Germline CDR1 reads SGHVS; CDR2 reads FNYEAQ. The CDR3 loop spans 15 amino acids. V lost 1 base to trimming and J lost 7 bases, with 17 bases between them. The CDR3 sequence is CASSLVAASYNEQYF. In DNA form, the CDR3 reads TGTGCCAGCAGCTTAGTGGCGGCCTCCTACAATGAGCAGTACTTC.